Following are 9 T cell receptor beta chains from one sample sequenced in a study of cytomegalovirus exposure and HLA in healthy donors (dated by TCRdb to 2016 to 2017). Receptors were amplified or captured by the immunoSEQ multiplex PCR assay. A mixture of 60 forward primers for TCR Vbeta segments and 13 reverse primers for TCR Jbeta segments was used in the multiplex PCR. Here the immuneACCESS table is served through TCRdb, limited to in-frame sequences with V and J called. Missing clones are a known gap in these copies; in checked studies unresolved V genes cover under half, and the rest lacks a known reason. The sample table records 95,000 to 110,000 clones; 10% of these occur just once. The ten largest clones represent around 5.9% of the sample. Specimen: PBMCs. The receptors originated from a man aged 40-49 years in good health and CMV-seropositive.

The sample holds a few counts of this clone. The CDR3 protein is CASSLAGRVREAQHF. CDR3 DNA sequence: TGTGCCAGCAGCTTAGCAGGCAGGGTGAGAGAGGCCCAGCATTTT. The chain couples TRBV7-2 to TRBJ1-5; the D gene is possibly TRBD1 (5 bases). Trimming left V 0 bases short and J 11 bases short, with 17 bases between. Per the germline V gene, CDR1 is SGHTA and CDR2 is FQGNSA. The CDR3 totals 15 residues.

This clone was found a few times. J is TRBJ2-7 and V is TRBV6-5; TRBD2 might be the D (6 bases). V lost 0 bases, J lost 4 bases, and 13 bases lay in between. CDR1 is MNHEY, CDR2 SVGAGI, per germline. There are 15 residues in the CDR3. CDR3 in DNA: TGTGCCAGCAGTTACTCGTTCTTAGCGGCTTACGAGCAGTACTTC. Its translation: CASSYSFLAAYEQYF.

In this sample, this clone turned up a few times. Other nucleotide sequences from this sample produce the same CDR3. The chain joins TRBV7-9 to TRBJ1-5; TRBD1 matches at 7 bases. The CDR3 is 13 amino acids. Trimming at V came to 4 bases and at J to 4 bases, leaving 1 base not matched to a gene. CDR1 is SEHNR, CDR2 FQNEAQ, per germline (reference sequence). As DNA, the CDR3 is TGTGCCAGCAGCTCACAGGGGAATCAGCCCCAGCATTTT. Encoded protein: CASSSQGNQPQHF.

This clone showed up just a few times. The V and J genes are TRBV9 and TRBJ1-2; 8 positions match TRBD1. CDR1 SGDLS and CDR2 YYNGEE come from the germline V gene. Trimming at V came to 0 bases and at J to 4 bases, leaving 5 bases not matched to a gene. The CDR3 has 15 amino acids. CDR3 in amino acids: CASSVEGQGVYGYTF. CDR3 DNA sequence: TGTGCCAGCAGCGTAGAAGGACAGGGTGTCTATGGCTACACCTTC.

The chain is built from TRBV6-5 and TRBJ2-7, with TRBD2 identical over 11 bases. CDR1 MNHEY and CDR2 SVGAGI come from the germline V gene. The ends lost 6 bases at V and 0 bases at J; junction bases unmatched: 4. This CDR3 has 15 residues. CDR3 sequence: CASSQTSGASYEQYF. CDR3 in DNA: TGTGCCAGCAGCCAGACTAGCGGGGCCTCCTACGAGCAGTACTTC.

This clone was observed a handful of times. CDR3: CASTGTGGNQPQHF. CDR3 in DNA: TGTGCCAGTACCGGGACAGGTGGCAATCAGCCCCAGCATTTT. The V and J genes are TRBV19 and TRBJ1-5; 8 bases map to TRBD1. The CDR3 has 14 residues. Trimming at V came to 7 bases and at J to 2 bases, leaving 4 bases not matched to a gene. Germline lookup yields CDR1 LNHDA and CDR2 SQIVND (reference sequence).

This clone appeared a few times. The sample has other DNA sequences that encode this CDR3 too. This chain connects TRBV6-1 to TRBJ1-2; maybe TRBD1 (5 bases). Looked up from germline, CDR1 is MNHNS and CDR2 is SASEGT. This CDR3 comprises 15 residues. V was clipped by 6 bases and J by 4 bases, with 18 bases between them. In nucleotides, the CDR3 is TGTGCCAGCAGGAAAAATACAGGCCCAGCCTATGGCTACACCTTC. This encodes CASRKNTGPAYGYTF.

This clone was recorded a few times. The V and J genes are TRBV4-3 and TRBJ2-7; possibly TRBD2 for D (5 bases). Trimming cost V 0 bases and J 2 bases, with 11 bases left between them. Looked up from germline, CDR1 is LGHNA and CDR2 is YSLEER. The CDR3 covers 15 residues. CDR3 amino acids: CASSQDLGATYEQYF. CDR3 DNA: TGCGCCAGCAGCCAAGATCTGGGAGCAACCTACGAGCAGTACTTC.

This clone was seen a few times. The CDR3 protein is CATSSQWGEAANEQFF. The CDR3 coding sequence is TGTGCCACCAGCAGCCAATGGGGGGAGGCGGCCAATGAGCAGTTCTTC. The V call is TRBV15, the J call TRBJ2-1; the D gene is possibly TRBD2 (6 bases). With 3 bases removed from V and 6 bases from J, the gap between germline ends came to 18 bases. Germline values: CDR1 LNHNV, CDR2 YYDKDF (reference sequence). The CDR3 is made up of 16 amino acids.